This entry describes one TCR beta chain. Its antigen target is currently unknown. Base qualities are not at hand, and no much larger clone is one base apart. Here V drops 7 bases and J drops 8 bases, and the junction holds 6 bases not matched to any gene. The CDR1 and CDR2 encoded by the germline V gene are SGDLS and YYNGEE. The CDR3 measures 13 amino acids from cysteine to phenylalanine. Only the CDR3 part of the read is kept: 39 bases, read in frame from the first base. The data belong to a study of shared T cell receptors in the human thymus (dated by TCRdb to the early 2020s). Background on the whole study: The study examined how the human thymus generates shared, self-reactive T-cell receptor alpha chains.

The library relied on the immunoSEQ multiplex PCR assay. TCRdb carries this immuneACCESS record with in-frame sequences only. Its versions omit some clonotypes, under half of them owing to an unresolved V gene in the studies checked, with the rest unexplained. This sample is represented by about 660,000 clones; around 87% of them were singletons. The ten top clones hold roughly 0.0087% of the sample. Separately, the same data were catalogued under a study of human thymus T cells. Per that second paper: Donors were immunologically healthy infants undergoing open corrective cardiac surgery for congenital heart defects in Finland. Thymus tissue was collected as surgical resects that were removed during corrective cardiac surgery. Usage of V and J gene segments appeared to be biased in both the thymic and the peripheral blood repertoires. The related research found that thymic TCR repertoires overlapped highly between unrelated individuals. TCR alpha and beta repertoires from roughly eight infant thymus samples and a few related peripheral blood samples were characterized in the study. The cohort included a handful of male and a couple of female infants, with donor ages spanning 7 to 244 days. Thymocytes were freed from the tissue by mechanical means and kept at -70 degrees C as pellets of roughly 9-34 million cells. A QIAsymphony instrument was used to extract genomic DNA from the frozen cell pellets. Using the immunoSEQ multiplex PCR assay, the TCRB and TCRAD loci were amplified from a standardized quantity of quality-controlled genomic DNA. The V(D)J region was spanned by amplicons of a length sufficient to cover the CDR3 and to identify V and J genes. The commercial immunoSEQ service was used to sequence amplicons on an Illumina platform. Primer bias and sequencing errors were corrected using previously described methods, and TCRAD and TCRB definitions followed the IMGT database. The repertoires were analysed using immunoSEQ Analyzer 3.0 and VDJTools for basic statistics, V/J segment usage, diversity estimates, rarefaction and pairwise overlap. Diversity was estimated with Chao1, ChaoE, Efron-Thisted, Shannon and inverse Simpson indices, and also on datasets down-sampled to the smallest sample. Repertoire overlap was determined by strict matching of CDR3 nucleotide sequence, V gene and J gene, and Jaccard-based multidimensional scaling clustering was applied. On average, thymus samples yielded around 850,000 unique TCRB clonotypes, whereas blood samples yielded 75,000 to 95,000.

Sequenced sample: thymocytes. The clonotype originates from a boy under two years old with a congenital heart defect. Donor details come from another sample of the same person, matched by shared clones. The chain links TRBV9 with TRBJ2-1; 10 middle bases align to TRBD2. CDR3 reads: CASAGTSAYEQFF. The nucleotide sequence is TGTGCCAGCGCCGGGACTAGCGCGTATGAGCAGTTCTTC.